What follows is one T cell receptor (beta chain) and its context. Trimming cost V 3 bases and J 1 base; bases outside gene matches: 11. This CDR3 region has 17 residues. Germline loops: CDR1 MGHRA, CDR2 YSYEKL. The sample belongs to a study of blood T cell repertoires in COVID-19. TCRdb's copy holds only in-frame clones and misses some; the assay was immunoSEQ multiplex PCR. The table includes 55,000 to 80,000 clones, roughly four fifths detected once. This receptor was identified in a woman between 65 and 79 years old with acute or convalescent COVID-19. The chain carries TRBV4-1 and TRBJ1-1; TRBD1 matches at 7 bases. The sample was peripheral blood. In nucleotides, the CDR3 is TGCGCCAGCAGCCAGGATAACAGGGGCAATCGGAACACTGAAGCTTTCTTT. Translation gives CASSQDNRGNRNTEAFF.